The rows below give T cell receptor beta chains drawn from one sample of a study of blood T cell repertoires in COVID-19. Profiled with immunoSEQ multiplex PCR; TCRdb holds only in-frame clones, not every one. The sample includes about 240,000 clones, roughly 86% of them seen just once. Sequenced: PBMCs or T cells enriched from blood (not recorded which). The origin of the receptors is a woman in her 40s with acute COVID-19. Each CDR3 is given with its conserved first and last residue. D genes are given only for firm matches. Some rows mark clone size as missing; the rest say once, few, many or name a class of expanded clone.

V gene	D gene	J gene	clone size	CDR3 DNA	CDR3 protein
TRBV14	-	TRBJ2-1	few	TGTGCCAGCAGCCGCGGAGGGTACAATGAGCAGTTCTTC	CASSRGGYNEQFF
TRBV11-3	-	TRBJ1-1	-	TGTGCCAGCAGCTTAGCCCAATCTACCCAAGCTTTCTTT	CASSLAQSTQAFF
TRBV5-3	-	TRBJ1-1	-	TGTGCCAGAAGCTCCTTGGAGGGACCCCATAAAGACACTGAAGCTTTCTTT	CARSSLEGPHKDTEAFF
TRBV9	TRBD2	TRBJ2-2	-	TGTGCCAGCAGCCTCCGCGGGAGGGCCGACGGCGGGGAGCTGTTTTTT	CASSLRGRADGGELFF
TRBV5-1	TRBD1	TRBJ2-5	-	TGCGCCAGCAGCTTGGAGACAGGGGATCAAGAGACCCAGTACTTC	CASSLETGDQETQYF
TRBV7-2	-	TRBJ2-3	-	TGTGCCAGCAGCTTAGGAGTAAGCAGGGCAGATACGCAGTATTTT	CASSLGVSRADTQYF
TRBV9	-	TRBJ2-5	-	TGTGCCAGCAGCGTAGCTACCGGGGTACAGGAGACCCAGTACTTC	CASSVATGVQETQYF
TRBV19	TRBD1	TRBJ1-2	-	TGTGCCAGTAGCCTGGACAGGTCATACTATGGCTACACCTTC	CASSLDRSYYGYTF
TRBV29-1	TRBD1	TRBJ1-5	-	TGCAGCGCCGTATACAGGGGGCCAGCTAAGCCCCAGCATTTT	CSAVYRGPAKPQHF
TRBV7-9	TRBD1	TRBJ2-7	-	TGTGCCAGCAGCGTCGGGACAGGTACCTACGAGCAGTACTTC	CASSVGTGTYEQYF
TRBV6-9	-	TRBJ1-2	-	TGTGCCCCCAGCAAAGTGGCAGGGCCCAACTATGGCTACACCTTC	CAPSKVAGPNYGYTF
TRBV30	TRBD2	TRBJ2-2	-	TGTGCCTGGAGTGCGGTTAAGGGACTAGCGGGAGTGGGGGAGCTGTTTTTT	CAWSAVKGLAGVGELFF
TRBV27	-	TRBJ1-1	once	TGTGCCAGCAGTCTACACGGGTTTTGGAACACTGAAGCTTTCTTT	CASSLHGFWNTEAFF
TRBV15	-	TRBJ1-5	-	TGTGCCACCAGCAAGCCAGGGGTTCAGCCCCAGCATTTT	CATSKPGVQPQHF
TRBV11-2	-	TRBJ2-5	once	TGTGCCAGCAGGCCCTCCTTCCAGACAGGATTTCAAGAGACCCAGTACTTC	CASRPSFQTGFQETQYF
TRBV20-1	TRBD2	TRBJ2-3	-	TGCAGTGCTAGTTTCGCGGGAGACCTTTTGGGCACAGATACGCAGTATTTT	CSASFAGDLLGTDTQYF
TRBV5-5	-	TRBJ1-1	few	TGTGCCAGCAGCTTGGAGGCAGGGATGAACACTGAAGCTTTCTTT	CASSLEAGMNTEAFF
TRBV11-3	-	TRBJ2-1	few	TGTGCCAGCATGTATAGTTCTTACAATGAGCAGTTCTTC	CASMYSSYNEQFF
TRBV19	-	TRBJ2-4	-	TGTGCCAGTAGTAAGGGGGACGGGGACATTCAGTACTTC	CASSKGDGDIQYF
TRBV11-2	-	TRBJ2-3	once	TGTGCCAGCAGCTTCCGACTAGAAACCACAGATACGCAGTATTTT	CASSFRLETTDTQYF
TRBV7-9	TRBD2	TRBJ2-3	-	TGTGCCAGCAGCTTGACGACTAGCGGGACGCTCCCTAGCACAGATACGCAGTATTTT	CASSLTTSGTLPSTDTQYF
TRBV2	-	TRBJ1-1	-	TGTGCCAGCAGTGTTCGGGGGGCGGCTTTCTTT	CASSVRGAAFF
TRBV10-1	-	TRBJ2-1	-	TGCGCCAGCAGTCCCAGCTCCTACAATGAGCAGTTCTTC	CASSPSSYNEQFF
TRBV5-1	TRBD2	TRBJ2-5	-	TGCGCCAGCAGCTACGGGACTAGCTCAGAGACCCAGTACTTC	CASSYGTSSETQYF
TRBV15	-	TRBJ1-4	-	TGTGCCACCAGCAGAGCCGTGAATGAAAAACTGTTTTTT	CATSRAVNEKLFF
TRBV19	-	TRBJ2-3	-	TGTGCCAGTCGGGGGGATACGCAGTATTTT	CASRGDTQYF
TRBV7-8	-	TRBJ1-2	-	TGTGCCAGCAGCCCAAGGACTGGGTCTAACTATGGCTACACCTTC	CASSPRTGSNYGYTF
TRBV9	-	TRBJ2-3	-	TGTGCCAGCAGCACAGACAGCACAGATACGCAGTATTTT	CASSTDSTDTQYF
TRBV5-1	TRBD2	TRBJ2-1	-	TGCGCCAGCAGCTTGGGAGCGGGGAACTACAATGAGCAGTTCTTC	CASSLGAGNYNEQFF
TRBV9	-	TRBJ1-2	-	TGTGCCAGCAGCCGATGGGGGGGAAAGGCGTATGGCTACACCTTC	CASSRWGGKAYGYTF
TRBV18	TRBD2	TRBJ2-1	-	TGTGCCAGCTCACTAGTGACTAGCGGGAGTGGGGATGAGCAGTTCTTC	CASSLVTSGSGDEQFF
TRBV18	TRBD1	TRBJ1-2	-	TGTGCCAGCTCACCGCCTGGACAGGGGGCCAATGGCTACACCTTC	CASSPPGQGANGYTF
TRBV11-2	TRBD2	TRBJ2-7	-	TGTGCCAGCAGCTTAGGTTTAGGCGGGAGGCGCTACGAGCAGTACTTC	CASSLGLGGRRYEQYF
TRBV5-1	TRBD1	TRBJ1-1	-	TGCGCCAGCAGCTTGGACAGGGGGGCCACTGAAGCTTTCTTT	CASSLDRGATEAFF
TRBV6-5	TRBD1	TRBJ1-1	-	TGTGCCAGCAGCGACAGGGCAAACACTGAAGCTTTCTTT	CASSDRANTEAFF
TRBV29-1	TRBD2	TRBJ2-3	few	TGCAGCTCCGGACTAGCTCAAGATACGCAGTATTTT	CSSGLAQDTQYF
TRBV7-6	-	TRBJ2-1	-	TGTGCCACAACACCGGGTCCAATACTCGGTGAGCAGTTCTTC	CATTPGPILGEQFF
TRBV7-7	-	TRBJ2-1	-	TGTGCTAGCAGCCCCGGGGATTCCAGGGAGCAGTTCTTC	CASSPGDSREQFF
TRBV2	TRBD1	TRBJ1-1	-	TGTGCCAGCAGCCGCACAGGGGCGAACACTGAAGCTTTCTTT	CASSRTGANTEAFF
TRBV27	-	TRBJ2-1	-	TGTGCCAGCAGTTCCGGAGATACGGCCAATGAGCAGTTCTTC	CASSSGDTANEQFF
TRBV7-9	-	TRBJ2-1	few	TGTGCCAGCAGCCGAGGTGACCTCCTCAATGAGCAGTTCTTC	CASSRGDLLNEQFF
TRBV24-1	-	TRBJ1-5	-	TGTGCCACCAGTGATTCCCTTGATCCACTGAAGCATTTT	CATSDSLDPLKHF
TRBV11-2	-	TRBJ2-4	-	TGTGCCAGCAGCTTAGGGCGTGGGGGGGCTTTACTAGCCAAAAACATTCAGTACTTC	CASSLGRGGALLAKNIQYF
TRBV19	TRBD2	TRBJ2-3	-	TGTGCCAGTAGATCCCGGGGGGGGGCCACAGATACGCAGTATTTT	CASRSRGGATDTQYF
TRBV5-1	-	TRBJ1-1	-	TGCGCCAGCAGCTTGGGTAAGGGGCCAATGAACACTGAAGCTTTCTTT	CASSLGKGPMNTEAFF
TRBV10-1	-	TRBJ2-2	once	TGCGCCAGCAGTGAGTCGATCCAGGGGAACACCGGGGAGCTGTTTTTT	CASSESIQGNTGELFF
TRBV5-1	-	TRBJ2-7	-	TGCGCCAGCAGCTTCCTCGGGATAGCTGAGGAGCAGTACTTC	CASSFLGIAEEQYF
TRBV11-2	-	TRBJ1-2	-	TGTGCCAGCAGCAAAGGGGGAGACGGGTCCGGCTACACCTTC	CASSKGGDGSGYTF
TRBV7-9	-	TRBJ1-1	once	TGTGCCAGCAGCGGGCTGCTTCTGAACACTGAAGCTTTCTTT	CASSGLLLNTEAFF
TRBV14	-	TRBJ2-7	-	TGTGCCAGCAGCCAACCACCGGGTCTTCCCTACGAGCAGTACTTC	CASSQPPGLPYEQYF
TRBV5-1	-	TRBJ2-7	-	TGCGCCAGCAGCTCGACTATTTTAGGAGAGCAGTACTTC	CASSSTILGEQYF
TRBV25-1	TRBD1	TRBJ2-6	-	TGTGCCAGCAGTGATCCGGGACAGGGGGGCCTCGAGGCCAACGTCCTGACTTTC	CASSDPGQGGLEANVLTF
TRBV27	TRBD2	TRBJ2-1	once	TGTGCCAGCAGTTTTATAGCGGGGACTAACTACAATGAGCAGTTCTTC	CASSFIAGTNYNEQFF
TRBV7-9	TRBD2	TRBJ2-1	-	TGTGCCAGCAGCTTCTCCGGGACTAGCGGGAGTCTTGAGCAGTTCTTC	CASSFSGTSGSLEQFF
TRBV14	TRBD2	TRBJ2-1	-	TGTGCCAGCAGCCAAGTGGCGGGAGTCTACAATGAGCAGTTCTTC	CASSQVAGVYNEQFF
TRBV4-1	-	TRBJ2-7	-	TGCGCCAGCAGTTCCGCGGACAAAGCCTACGAGCAGTACTTC	CASSSADKAYEQYF
TRBV7-8	TRBD1	TRBJ2-2	-	TGTGCCAGCAGCGCAAAAACCAGGGGGCGAGGCGGGGAGCTGTTTTTT	CASSAKTRGRGGELFF
TRBV12-3/TRBV12-4	-	TRBJ2-7	-	TGTGCCAGCAGTTTAGCGGGGGCAGGCGAGCAGTACTTC	CASSLAGAGEQYF
TRBV18	TRBD2	TRBJ2-1	-	TGTGCCAGCTCACAATCTACTAGCGGGGTTTGGAATGAGCAGTTCTTC	CASSQSTSGVWNEQFF